This T cell receptor beta chain was captured in a study of monozygotic twins with inflammatory bowel disease. As to this clonotype: Its antigen is currently unknown.

The V gene's germline CDR1 is MDHEN and CDR2 SYDVKM. The CDR3 runs 15 residues. TCRdb reprocessed the 5' RACE reads, keeping one entry per CDR3 protein, no DNA. The table for this sample gives a few hundred thousand distinct CDR3 sequences. Whole-study findings and limits: Patient-specific immunosuppressive treatments may have made repertoires more variable. Diversity of TCRbeta measured by inverse Simpson was lower in IBD patients than in healthy co-twins.

The chain has TRBV28 and TRBJ1-4; lacking DNA, the TRBD1 call made by TCRdb goes unchecked. What was sequenced was blood. The sequence was collected from a human donor with ulcerative colitis or Crohn's disease, or a healthy co-twin of an affected twin (not recorded which). The CDR3 here is CASSSTGPRSEKLFF. The full variable domain, its missing parts supplied by reference TRBV28 and TRBJ1-4, is DVKVTQSSRYLVKRTGEKVFLECVQDMDHENMFWYRQDPGLGLRLIYFSYDVKMKEKGDIPEGYSVSREKKERFSLILESASTNQTSMYLCASSSTGPRSEKLFFGSGTQLSVL.